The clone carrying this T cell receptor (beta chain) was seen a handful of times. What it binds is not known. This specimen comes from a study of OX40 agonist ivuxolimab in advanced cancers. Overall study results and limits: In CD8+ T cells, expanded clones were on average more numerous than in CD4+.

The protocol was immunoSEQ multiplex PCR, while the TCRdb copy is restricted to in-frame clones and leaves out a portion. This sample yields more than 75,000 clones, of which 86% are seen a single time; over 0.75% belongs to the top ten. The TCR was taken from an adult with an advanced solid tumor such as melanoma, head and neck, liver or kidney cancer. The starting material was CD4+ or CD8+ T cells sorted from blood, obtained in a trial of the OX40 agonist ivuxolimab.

The DNA of the CDR3 is TGTGCCAGCAGTGAGGGGACAGGGTTGGCTCCCCTCCACTTT. It specifies CASSEGTGLAPLHF. The chain has TRBV2 and TRBJ1-6; 9 nucleotides agree with TRBD1. V dropped 3 bases and J dropped 13; count of bases not matched to a gene: 7. The germline gives CDR1 SNHLY, CDR2 FYNNEI. This CDR3 has 14 amino acids. The full variable domain, with the rest looked up from reference TRBV2 and TRBJ1-6, is EPEVTQTPSHQVTQMGQEVILRCVPISNHLYFYWYRQILGQKVEFLVSFYNNEISEKSEIFDDQFSVERPDGSNFTLKIRSTKLEDSAMYFCASSEGTGLAPLHFGNGTRLTVT.